This T cell receptor (beta chain) was captured by sequencing in a study of blood T cell repertoires in COVID-19. For the study at large: Researchers got acute and convalescent COVID-19 samples from the United States, Italy and Spain. PBMCs, B-cell-depleted T cells, or T cells provided the cDNA or gDNA that made up the material.

Source study methods: For nucleated cells, counts were estimated from reference gene primer amplification. Generated by immunoSEQ multiplex PCR, the TCRdb table keeps only in-frame clones and is missing some. V and J calls and clone size are as listed in that table; D and trimming were resolved from the DNA. The data show about 83,000 clones, approximately 86% seen once. The sample comprised peripheral blood. This TCR came from a man aged 80 or over with active or convalescent COVID-19.

In DNA form, the CDR3 reads TGTGCCAGTACCCCCCGGGGACTAGCGGGAGTCGTTTCTTACAATGAGCAGTTCTTC. Amino acid sequence: CASTPRGLAGVVSYNEQFF. V is TRBV19 and J is TRBJ2-1; 14 bases line up with TRBD2. Germline V gene sequence: CDR1 LNHDA, CDR2 SQIVND (reference sequence). V lost 7 bases to trimming and J lost 4 bases; unmatched junction nucleotides: 15. The CDR3 has 19 residues.